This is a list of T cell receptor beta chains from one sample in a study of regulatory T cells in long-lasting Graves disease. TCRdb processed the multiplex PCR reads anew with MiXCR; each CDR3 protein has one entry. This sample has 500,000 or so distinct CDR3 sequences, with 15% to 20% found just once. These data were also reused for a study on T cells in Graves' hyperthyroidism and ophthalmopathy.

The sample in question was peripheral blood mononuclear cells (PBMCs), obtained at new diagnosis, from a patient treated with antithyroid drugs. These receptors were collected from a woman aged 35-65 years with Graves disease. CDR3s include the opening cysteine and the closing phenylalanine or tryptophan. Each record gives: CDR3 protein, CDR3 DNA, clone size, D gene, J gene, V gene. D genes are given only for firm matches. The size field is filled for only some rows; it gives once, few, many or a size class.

CASSVFGTSSTDTQYF	TGTGCCAGCAGCGTCTTCGGCACAAGTAGCACAGATACGCAGTATTTT	many	-	TRBJ2-3	TRBV2
CASSSAGGPENTQYF	TGTGCCAGCAGCTCAGCGGGGGGGCCGGAAAATACGCAGTATTTT	many	TRBD2	TRBJ2-3	TRBV28
CASSPLELGTDEQFF	TGTGCCAGCAGCCCACTTGAGCTAGGTACGGATGAGCAGTTCTTC	-	-	TRBJ2-1	TRBV14
CASSYQAGGGTDTQYF	TGTGCCAGCAGTTACCAGGCCGGGGGAGGCACAGATACGCAGTATTTT	few	-	TRBJ2-3	TRBV6-2/TRBV6-3
CASSITRGVGKNIQYF	TGTGCCAGCAGCATAACTCGCGGGGTTGGCAAAAACATTCAGTACTTC	many	-	TRBJ2-4	TRBV11-3
CASSQQTGVNSPLHF	TGTGCCAGCAGCCAACAGACAGGGGTTAATTCACCCCTCCACTTT	few	TRBD1	TRBJ1-6	TRBV3-1
CASSPSRVFMDGYTF	TGTGCCAGCTCACCAAGCCGAGTGTTTATGGATGGCTACACCTTC	many	-	TRBJ1-2	TRBV18
CASSTGDRVFHEQYF	TGCGCCAGCAGCACCGGGGACAGGGTATTCCACGAGCAGTACTTC	few	TRBD1	TRBJ2-7	TRBV5-1
CASSVLHGTATSEAFF	TGTGCCAGCAGCGTATTACACGGGACAGCGACCTCAGAGGCTTTCTTT	-	TRBD1	TRBJ1-1	TRBV7-9
CASSERGVQETQYF	TGTGCCAGCAGTGAAAGGGGGGTGCAAGAGACCCAGTACTTC	many	-	TRBJ2-5	TRBV2
CASRIDIAFKTQYF	TGTGCCAGCAGGATAGATATAGCGTTTAAAACCCAGTACTTC	-	-	TRBJ2-5	TRBV6-2/TRBV6-3
CASSWRDNQPQHF	TGTGCCAGCAGTTGGCGGGACAATCAGCCCCAGCATTTT	-	-	TRBJ1-5	TRBV27
CASSDNRGFEKLFF	TGTGCCAGCAGTGATAACAGGGGGTTTGAAAAACTGTTTTTT	many	TRBD1	TRBJ1-4	TRBV2
CASRLTGGGEKLFF	TGTGCCAGCAGATTAACAGGGGGCGGTGAAAAACTGTTTTTT	many	TRBD1	TRBJ1-4	TRBV11-2
CASSSREVNEQFF	TGTGCCAGCAGTTCGCGGGAGGTCAATGAGCAGTTCTTC	few	TRBD2	TRBJ2-1	TRBV12-3/TRBV12-4
CASGSRTANTEAFF	TGTGCTAGTGGCTCCCGGACAGCCAACACTGAAGCTTTCTTT	-	-	TRBJ1-1	TRBV12-5
CASSLLGVGQLTEAFF	TGTGCCAGCAGTTTATTGGGGGTGGGGCAGCTCACTGAAGCTTTCTTT	many	-	TRBJ1-1	TRBV27
CSARSGTSGETQYF	TGCAGCGCCCGCTCCGGGACTAGCGGGGAGACCCAGTACTTC	-	TRBD2	TRBJ2-5	TRBV29-1
CASSFTDLNTEAFF	TGCGCCAGCAGCTTTACAGATCTGAACACTGAAGCTTTCTTT	many	-	TRBJ1-1	TRBV5-1
CATSSSHNEQFF	TGTGCCACCAGCAGTTCTCACAATGAGCAGTTCTTC	-	-	TRBJ2-1	TRBV15
CSASPGAYNEQFF	TGCAGTGCTAGCCCCGGGGCTTACAATGAGCAGTTCTTC	many	-	TRBJ2-1	TRBV20-1
CASSIPGSDEQFF	TGTGCCAGCAGCATCCCAGGGTCCGATGAGCAGTTCTTC	many	-	TRBJ2-1	TRBV13
CASSSRLQGGREKLFF	TGTGCCAGCAGCTCACGTTTGCAGGGGGGGCGAGAAAAACTGTTTTTT	many	TRBD1	TRBJ1-4	TRBV13
CASSPRDRVNTEALF	TGTGCCAGCTCACCTCGAGACAGGGTGAACACTGAAGCTCTCTTT	-	TRBD1	TRBJ1-1	TRBV18
CASSWGLAGSYNEQFF	TGTGCCAGCAGCTGGGGACTAGCGGGGTCGTACAATGAGCAGTTCTTC	few	TRBD2	TRBJ2-1	TRBV6-1
CASSRQGLWDLSNQPQHF	TGTGCCAGTAGTCGACAGGGACTGTGGGATTTAAGCAATCAGCCCCAGCATTTT	few	TRBD1	TRBJ1-5	TRBV19